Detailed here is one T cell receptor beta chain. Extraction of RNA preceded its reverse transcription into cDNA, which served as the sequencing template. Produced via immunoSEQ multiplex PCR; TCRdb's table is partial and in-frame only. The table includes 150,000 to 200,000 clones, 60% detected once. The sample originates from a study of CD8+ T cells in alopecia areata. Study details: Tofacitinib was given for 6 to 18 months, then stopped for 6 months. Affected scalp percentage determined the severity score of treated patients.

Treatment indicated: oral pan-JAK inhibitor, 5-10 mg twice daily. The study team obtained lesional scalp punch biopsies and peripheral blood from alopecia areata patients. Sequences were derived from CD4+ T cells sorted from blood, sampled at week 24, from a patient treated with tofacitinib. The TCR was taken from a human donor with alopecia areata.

The CDR3 reads CAWSTSGTSAWSEQYF. CDR3 nucleotide sequence: TGTGCCTGGAGCACCTCGGGGACATCTGCCTGGTCCGAGCAGTACTTC. The chain carries TRBV30 and TRBJ2-7; D is possibly TRBD1 (6 bases). CDR3 length: 16 amino acids. Germline V gene data show CDR1 as GTSNPN and CDR2 as SVGIG (reference sequence). V was pared by 3 bases and J by 6 bases, with 24 bases between.